This T cell receptor (beta chain) emerged from a study of OX40 agonist ivuxolimab in advanced cancers. Background on the study: Cohort: 82.7% men, mean age approximately 64, aged about 20 to 79.

The table came from immunoSEQ multiplex PCR; TCRdb's copy has only in-frame clones and leaves some out. This table has about 94,000 clones, about 90% appearing once. The CDR3 has 16 residues. Germline CDR1 is LNHDA and CDR2 is SQIVND (reference sequence). With 0 bases removed from V and 4 bases from J, the gap between germline ends came to 15 bases. This clone was seen only once. This TCR came from an adult with an advanced solid tumor such as melanoma, head and neck, liver or kidney cancer. The specimen was CD4+ or CD8+ T cells sorted from blood, collected in a trial of the OX40 agonist ivuxolimab. The chain recombines TRBV19 with TRBJ1-1; D might be TRBD1 (6 bases). The CDR3, as DNA: TGTGCCAGTAGTATAGACAGGGGCTACCCCTTCACTGAAGCTTTCTTT. This translates into CASSIDRGYPFTEAFF.